Following are 32 T cell receptor beta chains from one sample sequenced in a study of PD-1 blockade in classical Hodgkin lymphoma. Exposure to brentuximab vedotin varied, and each patient had relapsed following autologous stem cell transplantation. The table came from immunoSEQ multiplex PCR; TCRdb's copy has only in-frame clones and leaves some out. The sample shows more than 20,000 clones, over 60% of them seen only once. Specimen: peripheral blood mononuclear cells (PBMCs), collected before the second cycle of nivolumab. These TCRs come from a human donor with classical Hodgkin lymphoma.

The V and J genes are TRBV6-5 and TRBJ2-7; unclear D gene. This CDR3 is built from 15 residues. The germline gives CDR1 MNHEY, CDR2 SVGAGI. Trimming cost V 0 bases and J 2 bases, with 11 bases left between them. The CDR3 protein is CASSYSASQTYEQYF. The CDR3 bases are TGTGCCAGCAGTTACTCGGCATCTCAGACCTACGAGCAGTACTTC.

CDR3 bases: TGCGCCAGCAGCTTTGGCCGAGGACAGGGGGAAGACATTCAGTACTTC. Translated: CASSFGRGQGEDIQYF. V usage is TRBV5-1 and J usage is TRBJ2-4; 10 bases are a match to TRBD1. Looked up from germline, CDR1 is SGHRS and CDR2 is YFSETQ. The CDR3 sequence is 16 residues long. V lost 2 bases, J lost 8 bases, and 10 bases stayed unmatched.

The chain has TRBV28 and TRBJ1-1; 7 bases fit TRBD1. The CDR3 spans 14 residues. The V segment lost 2 bases and the J segment 4 bases; nucleotides outside the gene matches: 4. CDR1 and CDR2 (germline): MDHEN, SYDVKM. The CDR3 reads CASSLDRVVTEAFF. As DNA, the CDR3 is TGTGCCAGCAGTTTAGACAGGGTCGTCACTGAAGCTTTCTTT.

A few counts support this clone. The chain has TRBV7-2 and TRBJ2-7; D perhaps matches TRBD1 (6 bases). Trimming stripped 7 bases from V and 3 bases from J, with 19 bases between. Germline V CDR1 and CDR2: SGHTA, FQGNSA. The CDR3 is made up of 15 amino acids. The CDR3 spells CASTLGAQGLYEQYF. In nucleotides, the CDR3 is TGTGCCAGCACCCTAGGGGCACAGGGTCTCTACGAGCAGTACTTC.

This clone was counted between two and nine times. The chain has TRBV11-1 and TRBJ2-1; 11 positions agree with TRBD2. The V segment lost 9 bases and the J segment 4 bases; nucleotides outside the gene matches: 2. CDR3 size: 13 residues. Germline V gene lookup returns CDR1 SGHAT and CDR2 FQDESV (reference sequence). The DNA of the CDR3 is TGTGCCAGTCGGACTAGCGGGTACAATGAGCAGTTCTTC. Translation: CASRTSGYNEQFF.

This chain uses TRBV6-6 with TRBJ1-6, with unresolved D. Trimming removed 0 bases from V and 2 bases from J, with 8 bases in between. Germline V gene lookup returns CDR1 MNHNY and CDR2 SVGAGI (reference sequence). The CDR3 spans 16 residues. Written as DNA, the CDR3 is TGTGCCAGCAGTTACTCACAGAGCGCCTATAATTCACCCCTCCACTTT. This encodes CASSYSQSAYNSPLHF.

The V and J genes are TRBV5-6 and TRBJ2-1; TRBD1 might be the D (6 bases). Germline CDR1 and CDR2: SGHDT and YYEEEE. This CDR3 contains 13 residues. With 7 bases removed from V and 3 bases from J, the gap between germline ends came to 11 bases. The CDR3, as DNA: TGTGCCAGCCGGGACACGGACTACAATGAGCAGTTCTTC. It translates to CASRDTDYNEQFF.

V gene TRBV5-1 combines with J gene TRBJ1-3; no clear D gene. The CDR3 runs to 15 residues. Per the germline V gene, CDR1 is SGHRS and CDR2 is YFSETQ. Trimming shortened V by 0 bases and J by 4 bases, and 11 bases separated the two germline ends. The CDR3 nucleotides are TGCGCCAGCAGCTTGGGGAGTGTATACGGAAACACCATATATTTT. The encoded protein is CASSLGSVYGNTIYF.

V is TRBV2 and J is TRBJ2-2; TRBD2 aligns across 10 bases. Losses at the gene ends were 4 bases for V and 5 bases for J; bases not matched to a gene: 7. The CDR3 covers 16 residues. The germline V gene encodes CDR1 SNHLY and CDR2 FYNNEI. The CDR3 loop is CASSALTSGETGELFF. The CDR3 nucleotides read TGTGCCAGCAGTGCCCTCACTAGCGGGGAAACCGGGGAGCTGTTTTTT.

The rearrangement links TRBV19 to TRBJ2-7, with D tentatively TRBD1 (6 bases). The CDR3 length is 14 residues. V shed 4 bases and J shed 2 bases, with 12 bases lying between them. Germline values: CDR1 LNHDA, CDR2 SQIVND (reference sequence). The CDR3 protein is CASSTRDTTYEQYF. The CDR3 DNA reads TGTGCCAGTAGTACCAGGGACACGACCTACGAGCAGTACTTC. Drawing the rest from reference TRBV19 and TRBJ2-7, the complete variable domain is DGGITQSPKYLFRKEGQNVTLSCEQNLNHDAMYWYRQDPGQGLRLIYYSQIVNDFQKGDIAEGYSVSREKKESFPLTVTSAQKNPTAFYLCASSTRDTTYEQYFGPGTRLTVT.

The rearrangement uses TRBV5-8 and TRBJ2-7; D could derive from TRBD1 or TRBD2 (5 bases each). V shed 4 bases and J shed 1 base, with 12 bases lying between them. The germline gives CDR1 SGHTS, CDR2 YDEGEE. The CDR3 consists of 14 residues. CDR3 nucleotides: TGTGCCAGCAGCCCCGGGACCTTATCCTACGAGCAGTACTTC. Amino acid sequence: CASSPGTLSYEQYF.

By share of the sample, this clone is medium-sized. This chain links TRBV9 with TRBJ2-1; weak D call: TRBD2 (7 bases). The CDR3 is made up of 15 amino acids. Germline V gene lookup returns CDR1 SGDLS and CDR2 YYNGEE. Between the trimmed V and J ends, which lost 5 bases and 6 bases, there was a span of 18 bases. The DNA for the CDR3 is TGTGCCAGCAGTAGTTGGGGGGGGCACGCCAATGAGCAGTTCTTC. Amino acid sequence: CASSSWGGHANEQFF.

This clone was found once. The chain combines TRBV30 with TRBJ2-2; 8 bases line up with TRBD2. The germline CDR1 and CDR2 sequences are GTSNPN and SVGIG (reference sequence). The V gene end was trimmed by 3 bases and the J gene end by 0 bases; junction bases not matched to a gene: 3. The CDR3 consists of 15 residues. CDR3 in amino acids: CAWRAGLANTGELFF. CDR3 sequence (DNA): TGTGCCTGGAGGGCGGGACTAGCGAACACCGGGGAGCTGTTTTTT.

V is TRBV4-2 and J is TRBJ1-1; no firm D call. This CDR3 is built from 15 residues. Trimming took 2 bases from V and 4 from J, leaving 14 bases between them. The germline gives CDR1 LGHNA, CDR2 YNFKEQ. The CDR3 DNA reads TGTGCCAGCAGCCAAATAGAAGTTTTGGGCACTGAAGCTTTCTTT. This codes for CASSQIEVLGTEAFF.

The V and J genes are TRBV9 and TRBJ1-2; the D gene is possibly TRBD1 (5 bases). V lost 2 bases and J lost 4, with 15 bases in between. The CDR3 has 15 amino acids. Germline CDR1 and CDR2: SGDLS and YYNGEE. CDR3 sequence (DNA): TGTGCCAGCAGCGTGAGGGAGGGGTCGGGCTATGGCTACACCTTC. It translates to CASSVREGSGYGYTF.

The V gene is TRBV7-2, the J gene TRBJ2-7; 7 nucleotides align to TRBD1. Per the germline V gene, CDR1 is SGHTA and CDR2 is FQGNSA. The CDR3 length is 14 residues. V lost 3 bases and J lost 0; bases outside the gene matches: 2. CDR3 amino acids: CASSFAGGSYEQYF. CDR3 coding DNA: TGTGCCAGCAGCTTTGCAGGGGGCTCCTACGAGCAGTACTTC.

The chain combines TRBV28 with TRBJ2-2; D possibly corresponds to TRBD1 (6 bases). Trimming took off 5 bases at V and 7 bases at J, with 20 bases between the two ends. This CDR3 has 16 residues. From germline, CDR1 is MDHEN and CDR2 SYDVKM. For the CDR3, the DNA is TGTGCCAGCAGTACACAGGGCTCCGCGAGGAGCGGGGAGCTGTTTTTT. Translated, it gives CASSTQGSARSGELFF.

V usage is TRBV9 and J usage is TRBJ2-7, with 8 bases aligning to TRBD2. The CDR3 totals 16 residues. J was trimmed by 5 bases and V by 0 bases; bases with no gene match: 10. Germline V gives CDR1 SGDLS, CDR2 YYNGEE. In DNA form, the CDR3 reads TGTGCCAGCAGCGTAGCTCCGGGGGGGCTCATTGACGAGCAGTACTTC. Translated, it gives CASSVAPGGLIDEQYF.

This chain uses TRBV6-6 with TRBJ2-5, with 8 positions matching TRBD2. The CDR3 length is 15 residues. J lost 5 bases, V lost 0 bases, and 5 bases had no gene match. Germline lookup yields CDR1 MNHNY and CDR2 SVGAGI (reference sequence). The CDR3 DNA reads as TGTGCCAGCAGTTACTCCGGGGGGGGCACGGAGACCCAGTACTTC. Protein sequence: CASSYSGGGTETQYF.

This rearrangement joins TRBV7-9 to TRBJ2-7; D possibly matches TRBD1 or TRBD2 (5 bases each). The V end lost 2 bases, the J end lost 4 bases, and 12 bases lay between the germline ends. The germline V gene has CDR1 SEHNR and CDR2 FQNEAQ (reference sequence). CDR3 length equals 14 residues. The CDR3 DNA sequence: TGTGCCAGCAGCTTATGGGTCAGGGAGTACGAGCAGTACTTC. It specifies CASSLWVREYEQYF.

The table lists this clone with a few counts. The gene calls are TRBV30 and TRBJ2-1, with D maybe TRBD2 (5 bases). Germline loops: CDR1 GTSNPN, CDR2 SVGIG (reference sequence). This CDR3 is built from 14 residues. V was shortened by 7 bases and J by 0 bases, with 13 bases between the two germline ends. The CDR3 sequence is CASTGRGSYNEQFF. CDR3 DNA sequence: TGTGCCTCCACGGGCCGGGGCTCCTACAATGAGCAGTTCTTC.

V gene TRBV6-6 combines with J gene TRBJ2-7, with D unresolved. Germline V gene lookup returns CDR1 MNHNY and CDR2 SVGAGI (reference sequence). The V gene lost 8 bases and the J gene lost 3 bases, with 8 bases spanning the gap. The CDR3 sequence is 11 residues long. The CDR3 loop reads CASVSRYEQYF. The CDR3 bases are TGTGCCAGCGTGTCGCGCTACGAGCAGTACTTC.

This CDR3 is CATSRDRGLAGEQYF. CDR3 sequence (DNA): TGTGCCACCAGCAGAGATAGGGGACTAGCGGGAGAGCAGTACTTC. The chain carries TRBV15 and TRBJ2-7; 13 nucleotides agree with TRBD2. Germline CDR1 LNHNV, CDR2 YYDKDF (reference sequence). Trimming took 0 bases from V and 7 from J; bases not matched to a gene: 3. The CDR3 consists of 15 residues.

The rearrangement links TRBV5-5 to TRBJ2-7; D remains unclear. CDR3 size: 13 residues. In germline, CDR1 is SGHKS, CDR2 YYEKEE (reference sequence). V lost 2 bases and J 0 bases, leaving 6 bases between the germline ends. DNA for the CDR3: TGTGCCAGCAGCTTCCCAGCCTCCTACGAGCAGTACTTC. This translates into CASSFPASYEQYF. The whole variable domain, remainder taken from reference TRBV5-5 and TRBJ2-7, is DAGVTQSPTHLIKTRGQQVTLRCSPISGHKSVSWYQQVLGQGPQFIFQYYEKEERGRGNFPDRFSARQFPNYSSELNVNALLLGDSALYLCASSFPASYEQYFGPGTRLTVT.

The chain recombines TRBV28 with TRBJ2-1; the match to TRBD1 covers 8 bases. This CDR3 has 14 amino acids. J gave up 7 bases and V 6 bases, and 8 bases lay outside the gene matches. The germline V gene encodes CDR1 MDHEN and CDR2 SYDVKM. CDR3 bases: TGTGCCAGCAGACGGACAGGGTTTAATAATGAGCAGTTCTTC. It specifies CASRRTGFNNEQFF.

This clone was detected only a few times. This sequence joins TRBV4-3 and TRBJ2-7; maybe TRBD2 (5 bases). V dropped 0 bases and J dropped 1 base, with 13 bases sitting between them. The germline V gene encodes CDR1 LGHNA and CDR2 YSLEER. The CDR3 loop spans 16 amino acids. CDR3 sequence reads: CASSQEAEARSYEQYF. In nucleotides, the CDR3 is TGCGCCAGCAGCCAAGAGGCGGAGGCCAGGTCCTACGAGCAGTACTTC.

This chain joins TRBV7-2 and TRBJ1-2; D is unresolved. The V end lost 1 base, the J end lost 6 bases, and 6 bases lay between the germline ends. CDR1 is SGHTA and CDR2 is FQGNSA in the germline V gene. The CDR3 loop spans 12 amino acids. The CDR3 sequence: CASSLDFHGYTF. DNA of the CDR3: TGTGCCAGCAGCTTAGATTTTCATGGCTACACCTTC.

This sequence joins TRBV6-6 and TRBJ1-1; possibly TRBD1 for D (6 bases). Deletions cut 5 bases from V and 5 bases from J, with 21 bases between. The CDR3 spans 16 residues. The germline gives CDR1 MNHNY, CDR2 SVGAGI (reference sequence). Written as DNA, the CDR3 is TGTGCCAGCAGTCAACCGGGGGGGCGAGGGAGGACTGAAGCTTTCTTT. It specifies CASSQPGGRGRTEAFF.

The chain employs TRBV4-3 and TRBJ1-6; D gene unclear. Trimming removed 0 bases at V and 8 bases at J, with 14 bases between. From germline, CDR1 is LGHNA and CDR2 YSLEER. The CDR3 consists of 16 residues. The CDR3 loop is CASSQDAPGFDSPLHF. In DNA, the CDR3 is TGCGCCAGCAGCCAAGATGCCCCCGGCTTTGATTCACCCCTCCACTTT.

As to this clone: An end of the junction does not agree with germline; a read error may underlie this. The gene calls are TRBV18 and TRBJ2-3; no clear D. There are 16 residues in the CDR3. Per the germline V gene, CDR1 is KGHSH and CDR2 is LQKENI. CDR3 amino acids: CASSPPGVAQTDTQYF. CDR3 in DNA: TGTGCCAGCTCCCCACCTGGGGTAGCCCAGACGGATACGCAGTATTTT.

DNA of the CDR3: TGCGCCAGCAGCCTGACAGGGAATGAGCAGTTCTTC. As protein: CASSLTGNEQFF. The V and J genes are TRBV5-1 and TRBJ2-1, with 7 bases lining up with TRBD1. After removal of 4 bases from V and 7 bases from J, the junction contained 2 bases not matched to a gene. CDR1 and CDR2 from the germline V gene are SGHRS and YFSETQ. The CDR3 length is 12 residues.

This clone turned up a few times. The chain uses TRBV19 and TRBJ1-2; D not certain. Germline loops: CDR1 LNHDA, CDR2 SQIVND (reference sequence). This CDR3 spans 14 amino acids. The ends were cut back, 0 bases at V and 6 bases at J, with 11 bases in the middle. In nucleotides, the CDR3 is TGTGCCAGTAGTATAGAGGCATCGACAAATGGCTACACCTTC. Translated, it gives CASSIEASTNGYTF.